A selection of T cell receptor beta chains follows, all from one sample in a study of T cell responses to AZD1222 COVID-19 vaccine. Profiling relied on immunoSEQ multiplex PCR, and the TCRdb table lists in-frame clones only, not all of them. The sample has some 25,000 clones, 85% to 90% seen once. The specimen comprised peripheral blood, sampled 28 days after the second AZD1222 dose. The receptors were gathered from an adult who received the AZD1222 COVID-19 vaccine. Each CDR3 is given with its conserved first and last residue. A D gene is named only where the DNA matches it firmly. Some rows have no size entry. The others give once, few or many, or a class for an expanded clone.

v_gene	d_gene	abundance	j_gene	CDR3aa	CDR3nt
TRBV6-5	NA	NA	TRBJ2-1	CASKKPTPAVEQFF	TGTGCCAGCAAAAAACCGACCCCGGCGGTCGAGCAGTTCTTC
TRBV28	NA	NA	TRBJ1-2	CASSPHNRPLYGYTF	TGTGCCAGCAGTCCTCATAACAGGCCTCTCTATGGCTACACCTTC
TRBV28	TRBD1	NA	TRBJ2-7	CASTMGQSYEQYF	TGTGCCAGTACTATGGGACAGAGCTACGAGCAGTACTTC
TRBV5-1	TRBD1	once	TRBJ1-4	CASSLAIRTGPKEGLFF	TGCGCCAGCAGCTTGGCCATCCGGACAGGACCTAAAGAAGGGCTGTTTTTT
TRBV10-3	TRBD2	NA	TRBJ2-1	CAISGPEAGGENEQFF	TGTGCCATCAGTGGACCGGAGGCGGGAGGGGAGAATGAGCAGTTCTTC
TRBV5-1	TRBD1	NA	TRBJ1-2	CASSLDRGDGYTF	TGCGCCAGCAGCTTGGACAGGGGTGATGGCTACACCTTC
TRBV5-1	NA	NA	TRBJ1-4	CASRQGPGEKLFF	TGCGCCAGCAGACAGGGTCCGGGCGAAAAACTGTTTTTT
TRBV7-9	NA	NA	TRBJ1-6	CASSLDGTPLHF	TGTGCCAGCAGCTTAGACGGGACACCCCTCCACTTT
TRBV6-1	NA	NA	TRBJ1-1	CASSERGDTEAFF	TGTGCCAGCAGTGAACGGGGGGACACTGAAGCTTTCTTT
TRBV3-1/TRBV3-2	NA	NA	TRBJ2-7	CASSQVFLSTRLYF	TGTGCCAGCAGCCAAGTTTTTCTATCAACGAGGCTGTACTTC
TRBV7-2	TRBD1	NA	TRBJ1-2	CASSLTSRGTGGLSYGYTF	TGTGCCAGCAGCTTAACGAGCCGTGGGACAGGCGGCCTTAGCTATGGCTACACCTTC
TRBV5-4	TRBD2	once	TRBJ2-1	CASSILAYEQFF	TGTGCCAGCAGCATACTAGCGTATGAGCAGTTCTTC
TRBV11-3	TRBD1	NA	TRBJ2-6	CASSLVRQGVRGANVLTF	TGTGCCAGCAGCTTAGTGAGGCAGGGGGTGCGCGGGGCCAACGTCCTGACTTTC
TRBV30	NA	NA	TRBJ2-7	CAWSLSPRGEQYF	TGTGCCTGGAGCCTAAGCCCGAGGGGGGAGCAGTACTTC
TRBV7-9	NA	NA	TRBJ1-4	CASSLGRAATNEKLFF	TGTGCCAGCAGCTTAGGACGGGCTGCAACTAATGAAAAACTGTTTTTT
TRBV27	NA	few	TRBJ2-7	CASSLSGPSRVEQYF	TGTGCCAGCAGTTTATCGGGCCCGTCAAGGGTCGAGCAGTACTTC
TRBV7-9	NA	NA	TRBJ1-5	CASSLPGNQPQHF	TGTGCCAGCAGCTTACCAGGGAACCAGCCCCAGCATTTT
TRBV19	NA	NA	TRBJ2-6	CASNSYRSGANVLTF	TGTGCCAGTAATTCCTATCGCTCTGGGGCCAACGTCCTGACTTTC
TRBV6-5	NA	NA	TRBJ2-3	CASSSSQRGGDGTQYF	TGTGCCAGCAGTTCAAGTCAGAGGGGCGGCGACGGTACGCAGTATTTT
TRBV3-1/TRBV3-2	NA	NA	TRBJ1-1	CASSHYMGRGWGTEAFF	TGTGCCAGCAGCCACTATATGGGGAGGGGATGGGGGACTGAAGCTTTCTTT
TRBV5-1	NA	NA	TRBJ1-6	CASSLFGGLDSPLHF	TGCGCCAGCAGCTTGTTTGGGGGGCTTGATTCACCCCTCCACTTT
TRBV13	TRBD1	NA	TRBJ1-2	CASSPDRDYGYTF	TGTGCCAGCAGCCCCGACAGGGACTATGGCTACACCTTC
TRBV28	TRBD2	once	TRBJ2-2	CATETSGGGIGELFF	TGTGCCACCGAGACTAGCGGGGGAGGTATCGGGGAGCTGTTTTTT
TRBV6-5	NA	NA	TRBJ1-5	CASSHHQPQHF	TGTGCCAGCAGCCACCATCAGCCCCAGCATTTT
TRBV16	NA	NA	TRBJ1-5	CASSPGGGQPQHF	TGTGCCAGCAGCCCCGGAGGGGGTCAGCCCCAGCATTTT
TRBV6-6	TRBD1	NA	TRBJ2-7	CASSNPGQGYEQYF	TGTGCCAGCAGTAACCCGGGACAGGGCTACGAGCAGTACTTC
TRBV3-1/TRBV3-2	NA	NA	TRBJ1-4	CASSPPGSNEKLFF	TGTGCCAGCAGCCCCCCCGGGTCTAATGAAAAACTGTTTTTT
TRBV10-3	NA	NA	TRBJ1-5	CATSVHLDGNQPQHF	TGTGCCACCTCGGTTCACCTCGACGGGAATCAGCCCCAGCATTTT
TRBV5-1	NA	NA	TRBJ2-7	CASSSTPPSYEQYF	TGCGCCAGCAGCTCCACCCCTCCCAGCTACGAGCAGTACTTC
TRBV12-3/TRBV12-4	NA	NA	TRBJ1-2	CASSLQGVYGYTF	TGTGCCAGCAGTCTACAGGGCGTATACGGCTACACCTTC
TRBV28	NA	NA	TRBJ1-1	CASSLLENTEAFF	TGTGCCAGCAGTTTGCTAGAGAACACTGAAGCTTTCTTT
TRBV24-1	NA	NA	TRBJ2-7	CATSDQGVGYEQYF	TGTGCCACCAGTGACCAGGGAGTAGGCTACGAGCAGTACTTC
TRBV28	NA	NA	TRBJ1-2	CASTPIYTYGTSPYGYTF	TGTGCCAGCACTCCAATTTACACATATGGTACATCTCCCTATGGCTACACCTTC
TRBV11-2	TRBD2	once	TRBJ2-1	CASSLVASGGAGEQFF	TGTGCCAGCAGCTTAGTAGCTAGCGGGGGGGCCGGTGAGCAGTTCTTC
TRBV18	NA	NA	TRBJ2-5	CASSPGLEETQYF	TGTGCCAGCTCTCCGGGGCTAGAAGAGACCCAGTACTTC
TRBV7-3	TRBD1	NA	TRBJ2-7	CASSSYGTGFEQYF	TGTGCCAGCAGCTCCTATGGGACAGGGTTCGAGCAGTACTTC
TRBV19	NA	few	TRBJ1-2	CASSNNGGSQYTF	TGTGCCAGTAGTAATAACGGAGGATCTCAGTACACCTTC
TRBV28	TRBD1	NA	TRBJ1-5	CASSSRTGGKQPQHF	TGTGCCAGCAGTTCCCGGACAGGGGGCAAACAGCCCCAGCATTTT
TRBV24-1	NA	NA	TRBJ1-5	CATSVSGYGNQPQHF	TGTGCCACCAGTGTTTCGGGTTATGGCAATCAGCCCCAGCATTTT
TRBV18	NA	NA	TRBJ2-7	CASSPPTDLYEQYF	TGTGCCAGCTCACCCCCGACGGATCTTTACGAGCAGTACTTC
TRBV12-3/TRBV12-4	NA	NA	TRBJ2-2	CASRFNTGELFF	TGTGCCAGCAGGTTTAACACCGGGGAGCTGTTTTTT
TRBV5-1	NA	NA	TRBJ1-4	CASSLGAGANEKLFF	TGCGCCAGCAGCTTGGGGGCAGGGGCAAATGAAAAACTGTTTTTT
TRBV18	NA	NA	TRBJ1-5	CASSPLGRGTGQPQHF	TGTGCCAGCTCACCCCTAGGACGGGGGACGGGTCAGCCCCAGCATTTT
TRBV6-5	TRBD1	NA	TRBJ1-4	CASDRVWATNEKLFF	TGTGCCAGCGACAGGGTTTGGGCAACTAATGAAAAACTGTTTTTT
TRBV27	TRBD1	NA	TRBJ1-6	CASNRQGPNSPLHF	TGTGCCAGCAACAGACAGGGTCCCAATTCACCCCTCCACTTT